Ten or more counts support the clone carrying this TCR beta chain. Its antigen is not identified. Original processing methods: The authors used CDR3 differences across clinicopathological groups to build a distant-metastasis classifier for papillary thyroid cancer. TCRdb re-processed the PCR reads through MiXCR. The V and J calls here are based on TCRdb, not the publication. This sample has some 16,000 clones, with 24% found just once. V gave up 5 bases and J gave up 4 bases; unmatched junction bases: 5. There are 14 residues in the CDR3. CDR1 and CDR2 from the germline V gene are SGHNT and YENEEA. Every patient underwent thyroid surgery untreated. This sample was taken from a study of metastatic and nonmetastatic thyroid tumors. About the study: Repertoire comparison spanned blood and tumor or nodule tissue of malignant and benign thyroid patients.

Points from the study as a whole: Relative to benign nodules, malignant thyroid tumors were reportedly characterized by significantly elevated TCR beta diversity in blood and tumor.

The TCR comes from a male donor with papillary thyroid cancer or a benign thyroid nodule (not recorded which). Some clones in this sample may be carry-over from other donors' samples. This rearrangement joins TRBV11-3 to TRBJ2-3; 8 positions match TRBD2. Sequences were obtained from tumor tissue. As DNA, the CDR3 is TGTGCCAGCAGCGCCGGGGGGGCCGCAGATACGCAGTATTTT. Amino acids: CASSAGGAADTQYF.